One and the same sample provided the 27 T cell receptor beta chains below, sequenced in a study of cytomegalovirus exposure and HLA in healthy donors. It was with 60 Vbeta and 13 Jbeta primers that the PCR ran. The method was immunoSEQ multiplex PCR; TCRdb's version includes in-frame clones alone and lacks a portion of them. The table has about 230,000 clones, roughly 84% seen once. Sequenced: PBMCs. The receptors were gathered from a girl aged 2 to 10 in good health and CMV-seronegative.

The chain employs TRBV6-5 and TRBJ2-5; 8 positions agree with TRBD2. Germline V CDR1 and CDR2: MNHEY, SVGAGI. V dropped 1 base and J dropped 7; count of bases not matched to a gene: 5. The CDR3 extends over 14 amino acids. CDR3 in DNA: TGTGCCAGCAGTTACTACGGGGGGGCTTGGACCCAGTACTTC. Residues: CASSYYGGAWTQYF.

This CDR3 reads CASSTVNTEAFF. CDR3 DNA: TGTGCCAGTAGTACAGTGAACACTGAAGCTTTCTTT. The genes are TRBV19 and TRBJ1-1, with no clear D. The CDR3 consists of 12 residues. V lost 4 bases and J 0 bases, leaving 3 bases between the germline ends. In germline, CDR1 is LNHDA, CDR2 SQIVND (reference sequence).

About this clone itself: The same CDR3 also results from other DNA sequences found in this sample. The V call is TRBV30, the J call TRBJ1-1; D remains unclear. CDR1 and CDR2 (germline): GTSNPN, SVGIG (reference sequence). This CDR3 comprises 12 residues. Trimming took 5 bases from V and 1 from J, leaving 8 bases between them. The CDR3: CAWFRGNTEAFF. In DNA form, the CDR3 reads TGTGCCTGGTTTCGGGGGAACACTGAAGCTTTCTTT.

This clone appeared once. The genes are TRBV4-2 and TRBJ2-7; possible D gene TRBD1, 6 bases. Germline lookup yields CDR1 LGHNA and CDR2 YNFKEQ. The V end was cut by 4 bases, the J end by 2 bases, with 12 bases between. The CDR3 loop spans 14 amino acids. The CDR3 DNA reads TGTGCCAGCAGCCGCCGACAGGAAACCTACGAGCAGTACTTC. This sequence encodes CASSRRQETYEQYF.

The chain employs TRBV27 and TRBJ1-1, with D possibly matching TRBD1 (5 bases). Germline V gives CDR1 MNHEY, CDR2 SMNVEV (reference sequence). The V end was cut by 6 bases, the J end by 1 base, with 9 bases between. The CDR3 extends over 13 amino acids. The CDR3 loop reads CASSRVENTEAFF. The CDR3, as DNA: TGTGCCAGCAGCAGGGTGGAGAACACTGAAGCTTTCTTT.

This chain links TRBV29-1 with TRBJ1-1, with 8 nucleotides matching TRBD1. V lost 4 bases, J lost 1 base, and 11 bases stayed unmatched. CDR1 is SQVTM and CDR2 is ANQGSEA in the germline V gene. The CDR3 totals 16 residues. The CDR3 DNA follows: TGCAGCGTTGTCCTTCTACTACAGGGGGGGAACACTGAAGCTTTCTTT. It specifies CSVVLLLQGGNTEAFF. Together with reference TRBV29-1 and TRBJ1-1, the CDR3 gives the full variable domain: SAVISQKPSRDICQRGTSLTIQCQVDSQVTMMFWYRQQPGQSLTLIATANQGSEATYESGFVIDKFPISRPNLTFSTLTVSNMSPEDSSIYLCSVVLLLQGGNTEAFFGQGTRLTVV.

The chain carries TRBV7-2 and TRBJ2-1; TRBD2 agrees at 12 bases. The length of the CDR3 is 14 residues. Germline CDR1 and CDR2: SGHTA and FQGNSA. V lost 5 bases and J lost 15; bases outside the gene matches: 11. The CDR3 loop reads CASSVSPSGGATFF. The CDR3 region has the DNA TGTGCCAGCAGCGTATCTCCTAGCGGGGGGGCCACGTTCTTC. The whole variable domain, filled in from reference TRBV7-2 and TRBJ2-1, reads GAGVSQSPSNKVTEKGKDVELRCDPISGHTALYWYRQSLGQGLEFLIYFQGNSAPDKSGLPSDRFSAERTGGSVSTLTIQRTQQEDSAVYLCASSVSPSGGATFFGPGTRLTVL.

There are a few counts of this clone. The chain's CDR3 is CASSSAGFSTDTQYF. The CDR3 DNA follows: TGTGCCAGTAGTAGTGCGGGATTTAGCACAGATACGCAGTATTTT. This chain connects TRBV19 to TRBJ2-3, with a weak D call TRBD2 (6 bases). In germline, CDR1 is LNHDA, CDR2 SQIVND (reference sequence). The CDR3 extends over 15 amino acids. Trimming pared 4 bases from V and 0 bases from J, leaving 11 bases between.

Worth noting for this clone: The same CDR3 also results from other DNA sequences found in this sample. V is TRBV7-9 and J is TRBJ1-4; D possibly corresponds to TRBD1 (5 bases). Germline V gives CDR1 SEHNR, CDR2 FQNEAQ (reference sequence). Trimming took off 5 bases at V and 8 bases at J, with 15 bases between the two ends. The CDR3 is 14 amino acids. In nucleotides, the CDR3 is TGTGCCAGCAGCCTAGACAGTATTAAAGAAAAACTGTTTTTT. Amino acids: CASSLDSIKEKLFF.

This sequence joins TRBV5-1 and TRBJ2-2, with TRBD2 matching 15 bases. With V trimmed by 3 bases and J by 7 bases, 10 bases remained unmatched. Germline V CDR1 and CDR2: SGHRS, YFSETQ. The length of the CDR3 is 18 residues. Here the CDR3 DNA reads TGCGCCAGCAGCTCCCAAGGACTAGCGGGGGGGCTAGGCGGGGAGCTGTTTTTT. It specifies CASSSQGLAGGLGGELFF. Together with reference TRBV5-1 and TRBJ2-2, the CDR3 gives the full variable domain: KAGVTQTPRYLIKTRGQQVTLSCSPISGHRSVSWYQQTPGQGLQFLFEYFSETQRNKGNFPGRFSGRQFSNSRSEMNVSTLELGDSALYLCASSSQGLAGGLGGELFFGEGSRLTVL.

The chain carries TRBV29-1 and TRBJ1-4; D call uncertain. CDR1 is SQVTM, CDR2 ANQGSEA, per germline. The CDR3 totals 16 residues. V was shortened by 2 bases and J by 4 bases, with 17 bases between the two germline ends. CDR3 sequence reads: CSVESWAGGHNEKLFF. DNA of the CDR3: TGCAGCGTTGAATCTTGGGCAGGAGGTCATAATGAAAAACTGTTTTTT.

This clone was seen more than once but under ten times. V gene TRBV27 combines with J gene TRBJ1-1, with 7 nucleotides matching TRBD1. CDR3 length: 16 amino acids. The V gene's germline CDR1 is MNHEY and CDR2 SMNVEV (reference sequence). V lost 6 bases and J lost 1; bases outside the gene matches: 11. The CDR3 region has the DNA TGTGCCAGCAGGAAGACAGGGTTAGGGTCGAACACTGAAGCTTTCTTT. Its protein is CASRKTGLGSNTEAFF.

This clone was counted a single time. The chain is built from TRBV7-9 and TRBJ2-1; TRBD2 aligns across 7 bases. The CDR3 has 16 residues. The junction had 16 bases not matched to a gene; V was cut back by 7 bases and J by 7 bases. Per the germline V gene, CDR1 is SEHNR and CDR2 is FQNEAQ (reference sequence). CDR3 nucleotides: TGTGCCAGCATGGAAAGGGGCGGGAGAAGACGGAATGAGCAGTTCTTC. It is translated as CASMERGGRRRNEQFF.

This chain uses TRBV18 with TRBJ1-5; maybe TRBD1 (6 bases). V was shortened by 2 bases and J by 5 bases, with 13 bases between the two germline ends. Germline V gene lookup returns CDR1 KGHSH and CDR2 LQKENI. The CDR3 has 15 amino acids. CDR3: CASSPWGQGDQPQHF. DNA of the CDR3: TGTGCCAGCTCACCATGGGGGCAGGGAGATCAGCCCCAGCATTTT. The full variable domain, completed using reference TRBV18 and TRBJ1-5, is NAGVMQNPRHLVRRRGQEARLRCSPMKGHSHVYWYRQLPEEGLKFMVYLQKENIIDESGMPKERFSAEFPKEGPSILRIQQVVRGDSAAYFCASSPWGQGDQPQHFGDGTRLSIL.

CDR3 in DNA: TGCGCCAGCAGTGAACCGGGACTAGCGGGAGTGTACGAGCAGTACTTC. Encoded protein: CASSEPGLAGVYEQYF. This chain uses TRBV10-2 with TRBJ2-7; TRBD2 agrees at 14 bases. The CDR3 contains 16 residues. With 3 bases clipped from V and 4 bases from J, the junction kept 5 bases outside the gene matches. Germline loops: CDR1 WSHSY, CDR2 SAAADI.

Concerning this clone itself: One junction end does not reproduce the germline sequence, and a read error may be involved. The chain employs TRBV7-9 and TRBJ2-7, with D possibly being TRBD1 (6 bases). The CDR3 has 12 amino acids. Germline V gene sequence: CDR1 SEHNR, CDR2 FQNEAQ (reference sequence). The CDR3 here is CSSSGTRYEQYF. The CDR3 DNA reads as TGTTCCAGCTCCGGGACACGCTACGAGCAGTACTTC.

The chain combines TRBV5-1 with TRBJ2-7, with 8 nucleotides matching TRBD1. Germline loops: CDR1 SGHRS, CDR2 YFSETQ. The length of the CDR3 is 15 residues. The junction had 7 bases not matched to a gene; V was cut back by 0 bases and J by 5 bases. The CDR3 loop reads CASSLGQGASDEQYF. CDR3 nucleotides: TGCGCCAGCAGCTTGGGGCAGGGGGCGAGCGACGAGCAGTACTTC.

The V gene is TRBV7-9, the J gene TRBJ1-1; D unresolved. This CDR3 has 16 amino acids. CDR1 and CDR2 (germline): SEHNR, FQNEAQ (reference sequence). V was shortened by 3 bases and J by 0 bases, with 14 bases between the two germline ends. For the CDR3, the DNA is TGTGCCAGCAGCTTTCCAAAAGGAGGGATGAACACTGAAGCTTTCTTT. Translated: CASSFPKGGMNTEAFF.

The chain joins TRBV5-1 to TRBJ2-5, with D possibly matching TRBD1 (7 bases). Deletions cut 4 bases from V and 2 bases from J, with 18 bases between. The length of the CDR3 is 16 residues. Germline CDR1 SGHRS, CDR2 YFSETQ. The CDR3 DNA reads as TGCGCCAGCAGCCCCGCCTCGACAGGGAGGCAAGAGACCCAGTACTTC. Encoded protein: CASSPASTGRQETQYF.

The rearrangement joins TRBV5-1 to TRBJ2-5; 9 bases agree with TRBD1. After removal of 6 bases from V and 7 bases from J, the junction contained 10 bases not matched to a gene. The CDR3 has 14 amino acids. Germline V CDR1 and CDR2: SGHRS, YFSETQ. In DNA, the CDR3 is TGCGCCAGCAACTCGGGACAGGGTGTCGGGACCCAGTACTTC. Translation: CASNSGQGVGTQYF. The full variable domain, its missing parts supplied by reference TRBV5-1 and TRBJ2-5, is KAGVTQTPRYLIKTRGQQVTLSCSPISGHRSVSWYQQTPGQGLQFLFEYFSETQRNKGNFPGRFSGRQFSNSRSEMNVSTLELGDSALYLCASNSGQGVGTQYFGPGTRLLVL.

This rearrangement joins TRBV6-4 to TRBJ1-2, with a weak D call TRBD1 (6 bases). Deletions cut 4 bases from V and 0 bases from J, with 12 bases between. The CDR3 runs 15 residues. CDR1 is MRHNA and CDR2 is SNTAGT in the germline V gene. CDR3 nucleotides: TGTGCCAGCAGTGTATCAGGGGAGTCTAACTATGGCTACACCTTC. Amino acids: CASSVSGESNYGYTF.

This CDR3 is CASSGPGQGNEQYF. Here the CDR3 DNA reads TGTGCCAGCAGTGGCCCGGGACAGGGAAACGAGCAGTACTTC. This chain uses TRBV6-6 with TRBJ2-7; TRBD1 aligns across 9 bases. The junction had 7 bases not matched to a gene; V was cut back by 5 bases and J by 5 bases. Germline V lookup: CDR1 MNHNY, CDR2 SVGAGI (reference sequence). This CDR3 is 14 amino acids long.

This clone was seen only once. The chain uses TRBV2 and TRBJ1-2, with 7 nucleotides matching TRBD1. Germline V gene lookup returns CDR1 SNHLY and CDR2 FYNNEI. V lost 6 bases and J lost 0; bases outside the gene matches: 10. This CDR3 is built from 16 residues. The CDR3 DNA follows: TGTGCCAGCAGCCTCGACAGGGCGGTATCTAACTATGGCTACACCTTC. Encoded protein: CASSLDRAVSNYGYTF.

This clone was counted once. The V gene is TRBV5-1, the J gene TRBJ1-1, with 9 bases matching TRBD1. J was trimmed by 5 bases and V by 3 bases; bases with no gene match: 11. Germline V gives CDR1 SGHRS, CDR2 YFSETQ. The CDR3 length is 16 residues. CDR3 sequence (DNA): TGCGCCAGCAGCTCAAAACCGGGACAGGGAGGAACTGAAGCTTTCTTT. Protein product: CASSSKPGQGGTEAFF.

In regard to this clone: Other DNA sequences within the sample encode an identical CDR3. This chain links TRBV5-1 with TRBJ2-3; TRBD2 matches 9 bases. Germline CDR1 SGHRS, CDR2 YFSETQ. The CDR3 loop spans 15 amino acids. Unmatched junction bases numbered 1, after V lost 0 bases and J lost 2 bases. CDR3 loop: CASSLGLAVTDTQYF. The CDR3 DNA reads TGCGCCAGCAGCTTGGGACTAGCGGTCACAGATACGCAGTATTTT.

V usage is TRBV27 and J usage is TRBJ1-2, with D possibly matching TRBD1 (5 bases). This CDR3 has 14 residues. The ends were cut back, 5 bases at V and 0 bases at J, with 10 bases in the middle. CDR1 MNHEY and CDR2 SMNVEV come from the germline V gene (reference sequence). The CDR3 nucleotides read TGTGCCAGCAGTCTGAAGGGGCCTAACTATGGCTACACCTTC. Protein: CASSLKGPNYGYTF.

Note on this clone: Its ends do not fully match the called genes, so a read error is possible. CDR3 protein: CSSNHGRDQPQHF. CDR3 bases: TGTTCCAGCAACCATGGGAGGGATCAGCCCCAGCATTTT. V gene TRBV7-9 combines with J gene TRBJ1-5, with D hard to call. The CDR3 loop spans 13 amino acids. CDR1 is SEHNR and CDR2 is FQNEAQ in the germline V gene (reference sequence).